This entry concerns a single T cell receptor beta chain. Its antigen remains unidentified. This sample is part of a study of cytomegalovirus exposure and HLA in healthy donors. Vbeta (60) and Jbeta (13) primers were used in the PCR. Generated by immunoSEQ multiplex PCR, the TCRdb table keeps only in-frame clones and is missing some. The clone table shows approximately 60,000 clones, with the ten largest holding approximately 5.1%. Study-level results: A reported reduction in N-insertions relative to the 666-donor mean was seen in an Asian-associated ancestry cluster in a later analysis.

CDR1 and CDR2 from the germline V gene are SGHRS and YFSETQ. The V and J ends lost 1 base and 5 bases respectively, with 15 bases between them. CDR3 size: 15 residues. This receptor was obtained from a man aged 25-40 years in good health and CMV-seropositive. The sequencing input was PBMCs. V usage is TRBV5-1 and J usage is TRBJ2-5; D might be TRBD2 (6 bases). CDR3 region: CASSLRGSVAETQYF. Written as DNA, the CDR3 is TGCGCCAGCAGCTTGCGGGGGAGCGTGGCTGAGACCCAGTACTTC.